The 28 T cell receptor beta chains listed next were all sequenced from one sample in a study of blood T cell repertoires in COVID-19. The table came from immunoSEQ multiplex PCR; TCRdb's copy has only in-frame clones and leaves some out. The sample has about 260,000 clones, approximately 86% seen once. Specimen: peripheral blood. These receptors were collected from a woman aged 60-70 years with COVID-19, enrolled during active disease.

The chain carries TRBV30 and TRBJ2-5; 8 bases are a match to TRBD2. CDR1 GTSNPN and CDR2 SVGIG come from the germline V gene (reference sequence). The CDR3 runs 16 residues. Germline trimming cut 2 bases from V and 5 bases from J; bases unmatched to any gene: 13. CDR3 DNA: TGTGCCTGGAGTACACGGGGGGGGCGGCCCGGGGAGACCCAGTACTTC. Translating it yields CAWSTRGGRPGETQYF.

The chain carries TRBV7-2 and TRBJ1-2, with TRBD1 matching over 11 bases. Trimming at V came to 5 bases and at J to 6 bases, leaving 5 bases not matched to a gene. Germline V lookup: CDR1 SGHTA, CDR2 FQGNSA. This CDR3 has 14 amino acids. The CDR3 bases are TGTGCCAGCAGCCCGGGGACAGGGGGTCATGGCTACACCTTC. It yields the protein CASSPGTGGHGYTF.

The chain joins TRBV30 to TRBJ1-5; tentatively, D is TRBD1 (6 bases). This CDR3 region has 14 residues. Trimming pared 5 bases from V and 6 bases from J, leaving 17 bases between. CDR1 is GTSNPN, CDR2 SVGIG, per germline (reference sequence). The CDR3 coding sequence is TGTGCCTGGGCGGGGCGGGGGGCTGTTCAGCCCCAGCATTTT. Its translation: CAWAGRGAVQPQHF.

The chain uses TRBV5-5 and TRBJ1-2; D call uncertain. V was pared by 4 bases and J by 3 bases, with 13 bases between. The CDR3 length is 14 residues. Germline V gene sequence: CDR1 SGHKS, CDR2 YYEKEE (reference sequence). The CDR3, as DNA: TGTGCCAGCAGCCCCTGGGGAGCCGACTATGGCTACACCTTC. This encodes CASSPWGADYGYTF. Drawing the rest from reference TRBV5-5 and TRBJ1-2, the complete variable domain is DAGVTQSPTHLIKTRGQQVTLRCSPISGHKSVSWYQQVLGQGPQFIFQYYEKEERGRGNFPDRFSARQFPNYSSELNVNALLLGDSALYLCASSPWGADYGYTFGSGTRLTVV.

The genes are TRBV2 and TRBJ1-3, with a tentative D call TRBD1 (6 bases). Germline-derived CDR1 and CDR2 are SNHLY and FYNNEI. The V and J ends lost 3 bases and 4 bases respectively, with 16 bases between them. This CDR3 spans 16 amino acids. The CDR3 spells CASSESGGANGNTIYF. As DNA, the CDR3 is TGTGCCAGCAGTGAGTCGGGGGGCGCAAACGGAAACACCATATATTTT.

The rearrangement links TRBV10-3 to TRBJ1-1, with D maybe TRBD1 (5 bases). The CDR3 is 15 amino acids. Trimming shortened V by 0 bases and J by 3 bases, and 11 bases separated the two germline ends. In germline, CDR1 is ENHRY, CDR2 SYGVKD. The CDR3 coding sequence is TGTGCCATCAGTGAGTCGGGGCCGCAGTACACTGAAGCTTTCTTT. Translating it yields CAISESGPQYTEAFF.

The rearrangement joins TRBV5-4 to TRBJ1-1; 9 bases agree with TRBD1. The CDR3 is 15 residues long. V lost 4 bases and J lost 3; bases outside the gene matches: 7. The germline gives CDR1 SGHNT, CDR2 YYREEE (reference sequence). In DNA, the CDR3 is TGTGCCAGCAGCACCCTGGACAGGGGTGACACTGAAGCTTTCTTT. Its protein product is CASSTLDRGDTEAFF. The entire variable domain, with the rest obtained from reference TRBV5-4 and TRBJ1-1, is as follows: ETGVTQSPTHLIKTRGQQVTLRCSSQSGHNTVSWYQQALGQGPQFIFQYYREEENGRGNFPPRFSGLQFPNYSSELNVNALELDDSALYLCASSTLDRGDTEAFFGQGTRLTVV.

The rearrangement uses TRBV5-1 and TRBJ2-5; 8 bases fit TRBD2. V shed 2 bases, J shed 3 bases, and the junction held 12 bases outside the gene matches. Germline loops: CDR1 SGHRS, CDR2 YFSETQ. The CDR3 has 17 amino acids. The CDR3: CASSLLIRREDKETQYF. The CDR3 region has the DNA TGCGCCAGCAGCTTATTGATCCGGCGGGAGGATAAAGAGACCCAGTACTTC.

CDR3 nucleotide sequence: TGTGCCAGTACCTCCTATTGGGACAGGGGGCTTACTAACTATGGCTACACCTTC. Translating it yields CASTSYWDRGLTNYGYTF. This chain connects TRBV19 to TRBJ1-2; 12 bases align to TRBD1. Germline CDR1 and CDR2: LNHDA and SQIVND (reference sequence). The CDR3 runs 18 residues. Unmatched junction bases numbered 12, after V lost 7 bases and J lost 0 bases.

J is TRBJ2-3 and V is TRBV4-1; 9 bases fit TRBD1. Trimming removed 3 bases from V and 2 bases from J; junction bases left unmatched: 3. This CDR3 has 15 residues. CDR1 and CDR2 (germline): MGHRA, YSYEKL. CDR3: CASSHGDRDTDTQYF. The CDR3, as DNA: TGCGCCAGCAGCCACGGGGACAGGGACACAGATACGCAGTATTTT.

The chain joins TRBV5-4 to TRBJ1-5; no reliable D call. Trimming took off 3 bases at V and 0 bases at J, with 10 bases between the two ends. CDR1 and CDR2 from the germline V gene are SGHNT and YYREEE (reference sequence). CDR3 size: 15 residues. The CDR3 DNA reads TGTGCCAGCAGCTCGGGTGGCAATAGCAATCAGCCCCAGCATTTT. This sequence encodes CASSSGGNSNQPQHF.

The rearrangement joins TRBV5-1 to TRBJ2-3; 7 bases align to TRBD1. This CDR3 contains 16 residues. With 4 bases clipped from V and 2 bases from J, the junction kept 10 bases outside the gene matches. Germline CDR1 and CDR2: SGHRS and YFSETQ. CDR3 in amino acids: CASSKDRRRATDTQYF. CDR3 DNA: TGCGCCAGCAGCAAGGACAGGAGGAGAGCCACAGATACGCAGTATTTT.

CDR3 protein: CASSFGQTNSPLHF. In nucleotides, the CDR3 is TGTGCCAGCAGCTTCGGACAGACAAATTCACCCCTCCACTTT. The rearrangement uses TRBV7-9 and TRBJ1-6, with D perhaps matching TRBD1 (6 bases). This CDR3 is 14 amino acids long. V was shortened by 3 bases and J by 7 bases, with 10 bases between the two germline ends. Germline V lookup: CDR1 SEHNR, CDR2 FQNEAQ (reference sequence).

For the CDR3, the DNA is TGTGCCACGAGGTTGATCACTGAAGCTTTCTTT. Its translation: CATRLITEAFF. V and J are TRBV30 and TRBJ1-1; no definite D call. V shed 8 bases and J shed 4 bases, with 11 bases lying between them. Per germline, CDR1 GTSNPN and CDR2 SVGIG (reference sequence). The CDR3 runs to 11 residues.

The chain has TRBV11-3 and TRBJ2-7; the D gene is possibly TRBD1 (6 bases). Trimming shortened V by 5 bases and J by 1 base, and 12 bases separated the two germline ends. CDR1 and CDR2 from the germline V gene are SGHNT and YENEEA. The CDR3 extends over 14 amino acids. CDR3 nucleotide sequence: TGTGCCAGCAGCGGAGACAGGCCATCCTACGAGCAGTACTTC. Amino acids: CASSGDRPSYEQYF.

The chain couples TRBV7-2 to TRBJ1-1; D perhaps matches TRBD1 (6 bases). The germline CDR1 and CDR2 sequences are SGHTA and FQGNSA. Trimming shortened V by 2 bases and J by 5 bases, and 15 bases separated the two germline ends. This CDR3 contains 15 residues. CDR3 amino acids: CASSLSGGGLTEAFF. In DNA form, the CDR3 reads TGTGCCAGCAGCTTAAGCGGGGGGGGCCTTACTGAAGCTTTCTTT.

The chain couples TRBV3-1 (or the pseudogene TRBV3-2) to TRBJ1-5; D is unresolved. The CDR3 contains 15 residues. Germline CDR1 and CDR2: LGHDT and YNNKEL (reference sequence). Trimming removed 0 bases at V and 3 bases at J, with 9 bases between. The CDR3 DNA reads as TGTGCCAGCAGCCAAGATAACAGTGCCAATCAGCCCCAGCATTTT. This translates into CASSQDNSANQPQHF.

This clone was detected once. J is TRBJ2-7 and V is TRBV5-1, with 7 bases matching TRBD1. Germline CDR1 and CDR2: SGHRS and YFSETQ. There are 14 residues in the CDR3. The trim removed 6 bases at V and 2 bases at J, leaving 8 bases unmatched. CDR3 DNA sequence: TGCGCCAGCAAGGGGGACAGCCTTACCTACGAGCAGTACTTC. Protein: CASKGDSLTYEQYF.

As concerns this clone: One junction end does not reproduce the germline sequence, and a read error may be involved. This chain joins TRBV18 and TRBJ2-3, with 11 bases that match TRBD2. This CDR3 spans 16 amino acids. Germline CDR1 reads KGHSH; CDR2 reads LQKENI. Here the CDR3 DNA reads TGTGCCAGCTCACCAGGGACTAGCGGTAGCACAAATACGCAGTATTTT. Amino acids: CASSPGTSGSTNTQYF. Full variable domain (remainder filled in from reference TRBV18 and TRBJ2-3): NAGVMQNPRHLVRRRGQEARLRCSPMKGHSHVYWYRQLPEEGLKFMVYLQKENIIDESGMPKERFSAEFPKEGPSILRIQQVVRGDSAAYFCASSPGTSGSTNTQYFGPGTRLTVL.

This clone showed up just once. V and J are TRBV29-1 and TRBJ1-2; possible D gene TRBD1, 6 bases. Looked up from germline, CDR1 is SQVTM and CDR2 is ANQGSEA. CDR3 length: 16 amino acids. V lost 2 bases and J 3 bases, leaving 19 bases between the germline ends. Here the CDR3 reads CSVESSTPGAHYGYTF. The CDR3 DNA is TGCAGCGTTGAATCCTCCACCCCAGGGGCGCACTATGGCTACACCTTC.

This rearrangement joins TRBV4-2 to TRBJ2-6; D gene unclear. Germline values: CDR1 LGHNA, CDR2 YNFKEQ. The CDR3 totals 16 residues. Trimming stripped 5 bases from V and 4 bases from J, with 15 bases between. This CDR3 is CASSTPEVAGANVLTF. In DNA, the CDR3 is TGTGCCAGCAGCACCCCAGAGGTTGCGGGGGCCAACGTCCTGACTTTC.

The chain employs TRBV14 and TRBJ2-1, with D hard to call. Germline CDR1 SGHDN, CDR2 FVKESK. Between the trimmed V and J ends, which lost 0 bases and 6 bases, there was a span of 12 bases. There are 15 residues in the CDR3. CDR3 coding DNA: TGTGCCAGCAGCCAAGATCTATTTTGGAGCAATGAGCAGTTCTTC. Translating gives CASSQDLFWSNEQFF.

The chain employs TRBV27 and TRBJ1-2, with 7 bases that match TRBD1. From germline, CDR1 is MNHEY and CDR2 SMNVEV (reference sequence). J was trimmed by 4 bases and V by 5 bases; bases with no gene match: 16. The CDR3 runs to 17 residues. The CDR3 region is CASSPIGVGKGAYGYTF. CDR3 bases: TGTGCCAGCAGTCCGATCGGGGTTGGAAAGGGGGCCTATGGCTACACCTTC.

This chain connects TRBV5-4 to TRBJ1-2, with TRBD1 matching over 8 bases. Per germline, CDR1 SGHNT and CDR2 YYREEE (reference sequence). The CDR3 length is 16 residues. The J segment lost 4 bases and the V segment lost 0 bases, leaving 8 bases of the junction unmatched. CDR3 in DNA: TGTGCCAGCAGCTTGGGGGGCAGGGGGCAAGCCTATGGCTACACCTTC. Translation gives CASSLGGRGQAYGYTF. Using reference TRBV5-4 and TRBJ1-2 for the parts outside the CDR3, the full variable domain is ETGVTQSPTHLIKTRGQQVTLRCSSQSGHNTVSWYQQALGQGPQFIFQYYREEENGRGNFPPRFSGLQFPNYSSELNVNALELDDSALYLCASSLGGRGQAYGYTFGSGTRLTVV.

The chain recombines TRBV4-2 with TRBJ2-7; D possibly corresponds to TRBD1 (6 bases). This CDR3 spans 17 amino acids. Trimming left V 1 base short and J 2 bases short, with 18 bases between. Germline V lookup: CDR1 LGHNA, CDR2 YNFKEQ. The CDR3 DNA follows: TGTGCCAGCAGCCAAGGACTTCCAGGGGTACCGGCCTACGAGCAGTACTTC. It specifies CASSQGLPGVPAYEQYF.

The chain uses TRBV14 and TRBJ2-5; D might be TRBD1 (6 bases). Germline CDR1 SGHDN, CDR2 FVKESK. The CDR3 spans 14 residues. Trimming shortened V by 4 bases and J by 5 bases, and 14 bases separated the two germline ends. The CDR3 is CASSPWGPPETQYF. The CDR3 DNA follows: TGTGCCAGCAGCCCCTGGGGGCCCCCCGAGACCCAGTACTTC.

J is TRBJ1-4 and V is TRBV6-6; 10 bases are a match to TRBD1. Germline CDR1 and CDR2: MNHNY and SVGAGI (reference sequence). The CDR3 totals 14 residues. J lost 7 bases, V lost 6 bases, and 5 bases had no gene match. CDR3 amino acids: CASRTGQGFEKLFF. The CDR3 region has the DNA TGTGCCAGCAGGACGGGACAGGGGTTTGAAAAACTGTTTTTT.

The chain employs TRBV6-4 and TRBJ1-4, with TRBD1 as a possible D gene (6 bases). CDR1 and CDR2 (germline): MRHNA, SNTAGT. The V gene lost 10 bases and the J gene lost 0 bases, with 24 bases spanning the gap. The CDR3 is 18 amino acids. CDR3 DNA: TGTGCCATCGAGGGCAGGGGCCTTAAAACGGCAACTAATGAAAAACTGTTTTTT. Translating gives CAIEGRGLKTATNEKLFF.